The 14 T cell receptor beta chains presented below share a single source sample, sequenced in a study of glioma-infiltrating T cells after dendritic cell vaccination. Here immunoSEQ multiplex PCR was the method, and the copy in TCRdb shows in-frame clones only, minus some. The sample yields more than 60,000 clones, approximately 78% seen once. The sample in question was blood, obtained before dendritic cell vaccination. These receptors came from a human donor with glioblastoma.

The J gene is TRBJ1-2, the V gene TRBV7-8, with D perhaps TRBD1 (5 bases). The germline CDR1 and CDR2 sequences are SGHVS and FQNEAQ. V was pared by 0 bases and J by 6 bases, with 8 bases between. This CDR3 contains 13 residues. In DNA form, the CDR3 reads TGTGCCAGCAGCTTAGCGCTAGGGGATGGCTACACCTTC. Protein sequence: CASSLALGDGYTF.

J is TRBJ2-7 and V is TRBV6-5, with 8 bases aligning to TRBD2. CDR3 length: 15 amino acids. Trimming at V came to 3 bases and at J to 3 bases, leaving 7 bases not matched to a gene. Per germline, CDR1 MNHEY and CDR2 SVGAGI. The chain's CDR3 is CASSYGRGGRYEQYF. CDR3 nucleotide sequence: TGTGCCAGCAGTTATGGCCGGGGGGGCCGCTACGAGCAGTACTTC.

The chain employs TRBV11-3 and TRBJ2-7; TRBD1 matches 7 bases. CDR3 size: 15 residues. Germline assignment: CDR1 SGHNT and CDR2 YENEEA. Trimming took 5 bases from V and 1 from J; bases not matched to a gene: 8. CDR3: CASSPEEDRSYEQYF. The CDR3 coding sequence is TGTGCCAGCAGCCCAGAAGAGGACAGGTCCTACGAGCAGTACTTC.

This clone was seen only a few times. The J gene is TRBJ1-4, the V gene TRBV6-1; possibly TRBD1 for D (5 bases). The CDR3 spans 14 residues. Trimming stripped 2 bases from V and 10 bases from J, with 14 bases between. The germline CDR1 and CDR2 sequences are MNHNS and SASEGT. DNA of the CDR3: TGTGCCAGCAGTGAACCCACAGGCCCGGGAAAACTGTTTTTT. Protein product: CASSEPTGPGKLFF.

V usage is TRBV19 and J usage is TRBJ1-2; D perhaps matches TRBD1 (5 bases). The CDR3 sequence is 15 residues long. Germline loops: CDR1 LNHDA, CDR2 SQIVND (reference sequence). V was trimmed by 11 bases and J by 2 bases, leaving 21 bases between them. The CDR3 DNA sequence: TGTGCCTCCACCGGACATTCGGATAACAACTATGGCTACACCTTC. Protein sequence: CASTGHSDNNYGYTF. Combining the CDR3 with reference TRBV19 and TRBJ1-2 gives the whole variable domain DGGITQSPKYLFRKEGQNVTLSCEQNLNHDAMYWYRQDPGQGLRLIYYSQIVNDFQKGDIAEGYSVSREKKESFPLTVTSAQKNPTAFYLCASTGHSDNNYGYTFGSGTRLTVV.

The rearrangement joins TRBV14 to TRBJ1-6; D possibly corresponds to TRBD1 (6 bases). CDR1 and CDR2 (germline): SGHDN, FVKESK. The CDR3 is 15 amino acids. Trimming took 5 bases from V and 8 from J, leaving 16 bases between them. CDR3 sequence (DNA): TGTGCCAGCAGCGCCTCTCCCAGGGGTTATTCACCCCTCCACTTT. It yields the protein CASSASPRGYSPLHF.

Remarks on this clone: The junction shows a germline mismatch at one end, possibly a read error. The chain recombines TRBV7-7 with TRBJ2-2, with D unresolved. Germline V CDR1 and CDR2: SSHAT, FNYEAQ (reference sequence). This CDR3 is built from 13 residues. The CDR3 nucleotides read TGTGCTAGCAGACCCGAGAGGACCGGGGAGCTGTTTTTT. Translation gives CASRPERTGELFF. The full variable domain, completed using reference TRBV7-7 and TRBJ2-2, is GAGVSQSPRYKVTKRGQDVTLRCDPISSHATLYWYQQALGQGPEFLTYFNYEAQPDKSGLPSDRFSAERPEGSISTLTIQRTEQRDSAMYRCASRPERTGELFFGEGSRLTVL.

The chain employs TRBV18 and TRBJ2-7, with D tentatively TRBD1 (5 bases). The CDR3 spans 14 residues. CDR1 is KGHSH, CDR2 LQKENI, per germline. Trimming removed 2 bases at V and 3 bases at J, with 11 bases between. CDR3 nucleotides: TGTGCCAGCTCACCAAACCCTAGGGGCTACGAGCAGTACTTC. This encodes CASSPNPRGYEQYF.

This clone was seen more than once but under ten times. This sequence joins TRBV7-9 and TRBJ1-4; D gene ambiguous. Trimming removed 1 base from V and 6 bases from J, with 18 bases in between. This CDR3 comprises 17 residues. Germline V gene data show CDR1 as SEHNR and CDR2 as FQNEAQ (reference sequence). CDR3 in amino acids: CASSLVRSVVMDEKLFF. The CDR3 nucleotides are TGTGCCAGCAGCTTAGTTCGGTCCGTCGTGATGGATGAAAAACTGTTTTTT. The full variable domain, rest sourced from reference TRBV7-9 and TRBJ1-4, is DTGVSQNPRHKITKRGQNVTFRCDPISEHNRLYWYRQTLGQGPEFLTYFQNEAQLEKSRLLSDRFSAERPKGSFSTLEIQRTEQGDSAMYLCASSLVRSVVMDEKLFFGSGTQLSVL.

The CDR3 protein is CASSRGFSYEQYF. The CDR3 coding sequence is TGTGCCAGCAGCCGGGGATTTTCCTACGAGCAGTACTTC. This chain uses TRBV7-6 with TRBJ2-7, with D maybe TRBD2 (5 bases). CDR1 is SGHVS, CDR2 FNYEAQ, per germline. V was trimmed by 5 bases and J by 1 base, leaving 9 bases between them. CDR3 length: 13 residues.

CDR3 amino acids: CSVVGQMNTEAFF. The CDR3 DNA reads TGCAGCGTTGTTGGGCAGATGAACACTGAAGCTTTCTTT. V gene TRBV29-1 combines with J gene TRBJ1-1; D is unresolved. CDR3 length equals 13 residues. The germline gives CDR1 SQVTM, CDR2 ANQGSEA. Trimming stripped 4 bases from V and 0 bases from J, with 9 bases between.

This clone was picked up one time. V is TRBV7-2 and J is TRBJ2-1; 8 bases line up with TRBD2. Germline lookup yields CDR1 SGHTA and CDR2 FQGNSA. The trim removed 2 bases at V and 4 bases at J, leaving 10 bases unmatched. The length of the CDR3 is 17 residues. CDR3 coding DNA: TGTGCCAGCAGCTTAAGCCCACGGCGGGGGGCTTACAATGAGCAGTTCTTC. Translating gives CASSLSPRRGAYNEQFF.

V and J are TRBV30 and TRBJ1-5; tentatively, D is TRBD1 (5 bases). The CDR3 has 16 amino acids. Germline V gene sequence: CDR1 GTSNPN, CDR2 SVGIG (reference sequence). The V end lost 0 bases, the J end lost 6 bases, and 18 bases lay between the germline ends. CDR3 region: CAWSVRGGSRAQPQHF. CDR3 sequence (DNA): TGTGCCTGGAGTGTACGGGGGGGGAGCAGGGCTCAGCCCCAGCATTTT.

This rearrangement joins TRBV9 to TRBJ1-2; D might be TRBD1 (6 bases). The CDR3 consists of 15 residues. CDR1 and CDR2 (germline): SGDLS, YYNGEE. The germline V and J ends were trimmed by 4 bases and 7 bases, with 20 bases remaining between them. The CDR3 region has the DNA TGTGCCAGCAGCTCCGGGACAAGTGACCTCGGTGGCTACACCTTC. This codes for CASSSGTSDLGGYTF.